Listed here are 26 T cell receptor beta chains from one sample, sequenced in a study of T cells in localized non-small cell lung cancer (dated by TCRdb to about 2020). Library generation was performed with the immunoSEQ multiplex PCR assay. This is the immuneACCESS table as TCRdb keeps it, with only in-frame sequences that have V and J called. A part of the clones is gone; compared with another copy, unresolved V genes explain less than half, and the rest is unexplained. The table for this sample lists approximately 30,000 clones; 85% to 90% of them were counted only once. The ten most abundant clones make up about 4.2% of the sample. Sequencing used peripheral blood, obtained before any cancer treatment. The receptors were sampled from an older male donor with stage III lung adenocarcinoma.

V is TRBV29-1 and J is TRBJ2-1; 8 bases map to TRBD2. The J segment lost 9 bases and the V segment lost 4 bases, leaving 8 bases of the junction unmatched. CDR3 length: 13 amino acids. Germline assignment: CDR1 SQVTM and CDR2 ANQGSEA. CDR3 bases: TGCAGCGTTGTCCCCAGCGGGAGTATTGAGCAGTTCTTC. It yields the protein CSVVPSGSIEQFF.

The chain carries TRBV2 and TRBJ1-1; weak D call: TRBD1 (5 bases). Germline V lookup: CDR1 SNHLY, CDR2 FYNNEI. The CDR3 runs 14 residues. V was cut by 2 bases and J by 5 bases, with 12 bases left in between. Written as DNA, the CDR3 is TGTGCCAGCAGTGAACAGGGACCCGGGACTGAAGCTTTCTTT. Translated: CASSEQGPGTEAFF.

The J gene is TRBJ1-2, the V gene TRBV30; D gene unclear. Looked up from germline, CDR1 is GTSNPN and CDR2 is SVGIG (reference sequence). The CDR3 has 13 amino acids. V was cut by 4 bases and J by 3 bases, with 12 bases left in between. DNA for the CDR3: TGTGCCTGGACGACGGGTTGGGACTATGGCTACACCTTC. Its protein product is CAWTTGWDYGYTF.

The chain combines TRBV14 with TRBJ1-1; unclear D gene. The V end lost 0 bases, the J end lost 2 bases, and 13 bases lay between the germline ends. Germline loops: CDR1 SGHDN, CDR2 FVKESK. This CDR3 comprises 16 residues. DNA for the CDR3: TGTGCCAGCAGCCAAGATTGGTCCCGGCAAAACACTGAAGCTTTCTTT. This sequence encodes CASSQDWSRQNTEAFF. Looking up the rest from reference TRBV14 and TRBJ1-1 gives the full variable domain: EAGVTQFPSHSVIEKGQTVTLRCDPISGHDNLYWYRRVMGKEIKFLLHFVKESKQDESGMPNNRFLAERTGGTYSTLKVQPAELEDSGVYFCASSQDWSRQNTEAFFGQGTRLTVV.

This clone was recorded once. V is TRBV27 and J is TRBJ1-2; weak D call: TRBD1 (6 bases). The CDR3 spans 16 residues. V lost 6 bases, J lost 5 bases, and 22 bases lay in between. The germline V gene encodes CDR1 MNHEY and CDR2 SMNVEV (reference sequence). The CDR3 reads CASSPNLGGQRYGYTF. In DNA form, the CDR3 reads TGTGCCAGCAGCCCGAACCTTGGGGGGCAGAGATATGGCTACACCTTC.

The chain couples TRBV2 to TRBJ1-5; 7 bases line up with TRBD1. Germline CDR1 reads SNHLY; CDR2 reads FYNNEI. After removal of 7 bases from V and 0 bases from J, the junction contained 6 bases not matched to a gene. CDR3 size: 15 residues. The CDR3 DNA sequence: TGTGCCAGCATACGGGACAGATATAGCAATCAGCCCCAGCATTTT. This translates into CASIRDRYSNQPQHF.

V is TRBV15 and J is TRBJ1-2; D is undetermined. Trimming pared 0 bases from V and 4 bases from J, leaving 15 bases between. This CDR3 has 16 residues. Germline CDR1 LNHNV, CDR2 YYDKDF (reference sequence). The CDR3 nucleotides read TGTGCCACCAGCAGAGAAGAGAACGAGTTTAGCTATGGCTACACCTTC. Translated, it gives CATSREENEFSYGYTF.

The CDR3 spells CASFDGDTQYF. CDR3 nucleotides: TGTGCCAGCTTTGACGGGGATACGCAGTATTTT. The chain couples TRBV7-3 to TRBJ2-3, with no clear D. The CDR3 sequence is 11 residues long. Trimming left V 8 bases short and J 6 bases short, with 9 bases between. Germline loops: CDR1 SGHTA, CDR2 FQGTGA.

This clone was seen a handful of times. The chain joins TRBV28 to TRBJ1-2, with 7 nucleotides matching TRBD1. The V gene end was trimmed by 7 bases and the J gene end by 1 base; junction bases not matched to a gene: 6. Germline assignment: CDR1 MDHEN and CDR2 SYDVKM. This CDR3 is 14 amino acids long. The CDR3 sequence is CASKSGTVNYGYTF. In DNA form, the CDR3 reads TGTGCCAGCAAATCTGGGACAGTTAACTATGGCTACACCTTC.

V gene TRBV11-2 combines with J gene TRBJ2-2, with no clear D. Trimming removed 9 bases from V and 0 bases from J, with 8 bases in between. The V gene's germline CDR1 is SGHAT and CDR2 FQNNGV. The CDR3 is 13 amino acids. The CDR3, as DNA: TGTGCCAGTAGACGTTCGAACACCGGGGAGCTGTTTTTT. As protein: CASRRSNTGELFF.

V and J are TRBV2 and TRBJ1-4; D remains ambiguous. The germline V gene has CDR1 SNHLY and CDR2 FYNNEI. CDR3 length equals 14 residues. Trimming removed 6 bases from V and 0 bases from J, with 8 bases in between. CDR3 amino acids: CASRADATNEKLFF. CDR3 DNA: TGTGCCAGCAGGGCAGATGCAACTAATGAAAAACTGTTTTTT.

This clone has only one observation. The chain uses TRBV18 and TRBJ2-5; possibly TRBD1 for D (6 bases). Per the germline V gene, CDR1 is KGHSH and CDR2 is LQKENI. V gave up 3 bases and J gave up 5 bases, with 16 bases separating them. CDR3 length: 15 amino acids. CDR3 in DNA: TGTGCCAGCTCACCGCCCGGGACAAATCGTGAGACCCAGTACTTC. Its translation: CASSPPGTNRETQYF.

This rearrangement joins TRBV11-2 to TRBJ1-2; D possibly corresponds to TRBD1 (6 bases). From germline, CDR1 is SGHAT and CDR2 FQNNGV. Trimming removed 0 bases from V and 8 bases from J, with 13 bases in between. This CDR3 has 14 amino acids. This CDR3 is CASSLDGDIDGYTF. The CDR3, as DNA: TGTGCCAGCAGCTTAGACGGGGACATTGACGGCTACACCTTC.

The chain has TRBV2 and TRBJ1-4; no reliable D call. Germline-derived CDR1 and CDR2 are SNHLY and FYNNEI. V dropped 6 bases and J dropped 4 bases, with 9 bases sitting between them. The CDR3 consists of 13 residues. The CDR3 region is CASRGSDNEKLFF. The CDR3 nucleotides are TGTGCCAGCAGGGGCTCGGATAATGAAAAACTGTTTTTT.

Of note for this clone: Its ends do not fully match the called genes, so a read error is possible. The chain uses TRBV6-1 and TRBJ1-1; 7 bases map to TRBD1. Looked up from germline, CDR1 is MNHNS and CDR2 is SASEGT. The CDR3 length is 13 residues. The CDR3 sequence: CASSEQGGTDAFF. The CDR3 nucleotides read TGTGCCAGCAGTGAACAGGGGGGCACTGACGCTTTCTTT.

The CDR3 DNA reads TGTGCCAGCAGCTTAGGGGGGTTGGGGACACGGCGAGCTAGCTATGGCTACACCTTC. Translating gives CASSLGGLGTRRASYGYTF. The chain joins TRBV7-2 to TRBJ1-2; TRBD1 might be the D (6 bases). Germline V lookup: CDR1 SGHTA, CDR2 FQGNSA. V lost 1 base, J lost 4 bases, and 25 bases lay in between. The CDR3 sequence is 19 residues long.

This sequence joins TRBV4-1 and TRBJ2-2; a weak D match, TRBD1 (6 bases). V was clipped by 0 bases and J by 1 base, with 9 bases between them. The germline CDR1 and CDR2 sequences are MGHRA and YSYEKL. The CDR3 is 16 amino acids. The CDR3 here is CASSQDSRGNTGELFF. The CDR3 nucleotides are TGCGCCAGCAGCCAAGATAGCAGGGGGAACACCGGGGAGCTGTTTTTT.

This sequence joins TRBV5-8 and TRBJ2-5; D might be TRBD2 (6 bases). The assigned J gene may be wrong: the sequence end matches TRBJ2-7 better. CDR1 is SGHTS and CDR2 is YDEGEE in the germline V gene. The CDR3 contains 14 residues. In nucleotides, the CDR3 is TGTGCCAGCAGCTTGGGACTAGGCTCCTACGAGCAGTACTTC. Encoded protein: CASSLGLGSYEQYF.

The V and J genes are TRBV5-1 and TRBJ1-1, with D possibly being TRBD1 (6 bases). CDR1 and CDR2 (germline): SGHRS, YFSETQ. The CDR3 is 14 amino acids. V lost 2 bases and J 2 bases, leaving 10 bases between the germline ends. CDR3: CASSFWGANTEAFF. As DNA, the CDR3 is TGCGCCAGCAGCTTCTGGGGGGCCAACACTGAAGCTTTCTTT.

This clone appeared once. This chain uses TRBV19 with TRBJ1-5, with TRBD1 identical over 9 bases. The length of the CDR3 is 16 residues. Germline CDR1 is LNHDA and CDR2 is SQIVND (reference sequence). V dropped 0 bases and J dropped 1; count of bases not matched to a gene: 1. The CDR3 loop reads CASSIDGTGSNQPQHF. The CDR3 DNA follows: TGTGCCAGTAGTATAGACGGGACAGGGAGCAATCAGCCCCAGCATTTT.

The chain joins TRBV7-3 to TRBJ2-3; the D gene is possibly TRBD2 (6 bases). The CDR3 sequence is 13 residues long. Germline V gives CDR1 SGHTA, CDR2 FQGTGA. Trimming took 5 bases from V and 9 from J, leaving 15 bases between them. The CDR3 sequence: CASSPGIRGTQYF. CDR3 nucleotide sequence: TGTGCCAGCAGCCCAGGGATTCGGGGGACGCAGTATTTT.

This clone turned up a few times. V gene TRBV27 combines with J gene TRBJ2-2; D uncertain. Germline V gene data show CDR1 as MNHEY and CDR2 as SMNVEV (reference sequence). Trimming shortened V by 4 bases and J by 8 bases, and 17 bases separated the two germline ends. This CDR3 is built from 15 residues. The CDR3 loop reads CASSSTFPPAGELFF. The CDR3 DNA sequence: TGTGCCAGCAGTTCCACTTTCCCCCCGGCTGGGGAGCTGTTTTTT.

V and J are TRBV4-1 and TRBJ1-2; the D gene is possibly TRBD1 (5 bases). CDR1 and CDR2 (germline): MGHRA, YSYEKL. V was trimmed by 4 bases and J by 2 bases, leaving 11 bases between them. CDR3 length: 14 residues. CDR3 region: CASSPRVSNYGYTF. The CDR3 DNA reads as TGCGCCAGCAGCCCCAGGGTCTCCAACTATGGCTACACCTTC.

This chain links TRBV7-6 with TRBJ1-1, with D possibly TRBD1 on 5 matching bases. Germline V gives CDR1 SGHVS, CDR2 FNYEAQ. This CDR3 has 13 residues. The V end was cut by 5 bases, the J end by 1 base, with 8 bases between. The CDR3 DNA follows: TGTGCCAGCAGCCAAGACAGGAACACTGAAGCTTTCTTT. This gives the protein CASSQDRNTEAFF.

The V gene is TRBV6-6, the J gene TRBJ1-2; D gene unclear. The CDR3 contains 14 residues. CDR1 is MNHNY and CDR2 is SVGAGI in the germline V gene (reference sequence). V was cut by 6 bases and J by 5 bases, with 16 bases left in between. DNA of the CDR3: TGTGCCAGCAGCTCCTCCGGCGGGATATATGGCTACACCTTC. It encodes CASSSSGGIYGYTF.

The gene calls are TRBV11-1 and TRBJ1-6; D gene ambiguous. In germline, CDR1 is SGHAT, CDR2 FQDESV (reference sequence). CDR3 size: 15 residues. V was pared by 0 bases and J by 6 bases, with 9 bases between. Here the CDR3 DNA reads TGTGCCAGCAGCTTAGCCCGGGGTAGTAATTCACCCCTCCACTTT. Its protein product is CASSLARGSNSPLHF.